This entry lists 20 T cell receptor beta chains sequenced from one sample in a study of T-cell memory formation after mild COVID-19. TCRdb recomputed calls from the 5' RACE reads with MiXCR, one row per CDR3 protein. Of 470,000 or so distinct CDR3 sequences in the sample, around a quarter were seen once. The source material was PBMCs or a T cell subset sorted from them (not recorded which). The receptors were sampled from an adult woman who had mild COVID-19 (a few samples of this study predate the infection). Cell type and time point are not known.

The table lists this clonotype with a few counts. The chain uses TRBV15 and TRBJ2-7, with TRBD2 matching over 13 bases. This CDR3 region has 17 residues. The ends lost 5 bases at V and 6 bases at J; junction bases unmatched: 13. The germline V gene has CDR1 LNHNV and CDR2 YYDKDF (reference sequence). CDR3 DNA sequence: TGTGCCACCAGCCCGCGGGGACTAGCGGGGACGTCCGGCGAGCAGTACTTC. Protein sequence: CATSPRGLAGTSGEQYF.

This clonotype came up a few times. The chain carries TRBV12-3 or TRBV12-4 and TRBJ2-1; a weak D match, TRBD2 (6 bases). The CDR3 has 13 residues. V was shortened by 5 bases and J by 7 bases, with 12 bases between the two germline ends. The chain's CDR3 is CASSSSGKNEQFF. DNA of the CDR3: TGTGCCAGCAGTAGTAGCGGTAAGAATGAGCAGTTCTTC.

This chain joins TRBV24-1 and TRBJ2-3; D is possibly TRBD2 (6 bases). Germline-derived CDR1 and CDR2 are KGHDR and SFDVKD. This CDR3 comprises 16 residues. Between the trimmed V and J ends, which lost 4 bases and 6 bases, there was a span of 19 bases. CDR3 nucleotides: TGTGCCACCAGTGACTCGGGGGATTTTGTGTCGGATACGCAGTATTTT. It encodes CATSDSGDFVSDTQYF.

The rearrangement links TRBV5-1 to TRBJ2-2; D perhaps matches TRBD1 (5 bases). CDR3 length equals 15 residues. The germline V and J ends were trimmed by 1 base and 1 base, with 8 bases remaining between them. From germline, CDR1 is SGHRS and CDR2 YFSETQ. The CDR3, as DNA: TGCGCCAGCAGCTTGAACACAGGGAACACCGGGGAGCTGTTTTTT. Protein: CASSLNTGNTGELFF.

Concerning this clonotype itself: A read error may account for a junction end that differs from germline. The chain joins TRBV5-1 to TRBJ2-3, with D perhaps matching TRBD2 (7 bases). CDR1 and CDR2 from the germline V gene are SGHRS and YFSETQ. This CDR3 is built from 14 residues. CDR3 DNA sequence: TGCGCCAGCAGCTTTAATCTAGCGGACAGATACGCAGTATTT. It yields the protein CASSFNLADRYAVF.

This clonotype was counted once. The CDR3 spells CASSLDSFETQYF. For the CDR3, the DNA is TGTGCCAGCAGTCTGGATTCGTTCGAGACCCAGTACTTC. The rearrangement joins TRBV12-3 or TRBV12-4 to TRBJ2-5, with unresolved D. V was trimmed by 5 bases and J by 5 bases, leaving 12 bases between them. The CDR3 contains 13 residues.

This clonotype appeared once. The rearrangement links TRBV19 to TRBJ1-2; unclear D gene. V was pared by 3 bases and J by 6 bases, with 11 bases between. The germline V gene encodes CDR1 LNHDA and CDR2 SQIVND (reference sequence). This CDR3 spans 13 amino acids. The CDR3 reads CASSMREAHGYTF. The DNA of the CDR3 is TGTGCCAGTAGTATGAGGGAGGCCCATGGCTACACCTTC.

The chain combines TRBV12-3 or TRBV12-4 with TRBJ2-7; D may be TRBD1 (7 bases). CDR3 length: 14 amino acids. V was shortened by 4 bases and J by 7 bases, with 17 bases between the two germline ends. The CDR3 protein is CASSSGQDRGEQYF. The CDR3, as DNA: TGTGCCAGCAGTTCTGGACAGGACCGGGGGGAGCAGTACTTC.

The chain uses TRBV12-3 or TRBV12-4 and TRBJ2-3; 8 bases align to TRBD2. V shed 3 bases, J shed 5 bases, and the junction held 7 bases outside the gene matches. The CDR3 sequence is 15 residues long. In nucleotides, the CDR3 is TGTGCCAGCAGTTTCAGTAGCGGGGAGAGAGATACGCAGTATTTT. Protein sequence: CASSFSSGERDTQYF.

The chain links TRBV6-1 to TRBJ1-6; tentatively, D is TRBD1 (5 bases). The CDR3 contains 15 residues. Germline CDR1 MNHNS, CDR2 SASEGT. Trimming took off 7 bases at V and 10 bases at J, with 20 bases between the two ends. CDR3 loop: CASTPTGTITSPLHF. In DNA, the CDR3 is TGTGCCAGCACCCCGACCGGGACGATTACCTCACCCCTCCACTTT.

The chain employs TRBV10-3 and TRBJ1-1; D possibly corresponds to TRBD1 (5 bases). From germline, CDR1 is ENHRY and CDR2 SYGVKD. The CDR3 has 15 residues. Deletions cut 3 bases from V and 0 bases from J, with 11 bases between. The CDR3 nucleotides are TGTGCCATCAGTGAAAGGGACCCAATGAACACTGAAGCTTTCTTT. It specifies CAISERDPMNTEAFF.

The rearrangement links TRBV11-3 to TRBJ2-4; TRBD1 matches 9 bases. From germline, CDR1 is SGHNT and CDR2 YENEEA. The CDR3 extends over 16 amino acids. After removal of 1 base from V and 3 bases from J, the junction contained 4 bases not matched to a gene. CDR3 DNA sequence: TGTGCCAGCAGCTTAGCGGACAGGGGAATCAAAAACATTCAGTACTTC. Its translation: CASSLADRGIKNIQYF.

This clonotype was picked up a small number of times. The V call is TRBV5-1, the J call TRBJ2-1; D may be TRBD1 (5 bases). CDR3 length: 13 residues. Trimming left V 4 bases short and J 8 bases short, with 13 bases between. CDR1 SGHRS and CDR2 YFSETQ come from the germline V gene. The CDR3 reads CASSLGWGDEQFF. CDR3 DNA: TGCGCCAGCAGCCTGGGTTGGGGCGATGAGCAGTTCTTC.

The chain joins TRBV25-1 to TRBJ1-2; D gene uncertain. Looked up from germline, CDR1 is MGHDK and CDR2 is SYGVNS. The length of the CDR3 is 17 residues. V dropped 2 bases and J dropped 8 bases, with 24 bases sitting between them. The CDR3 sequence is CASSESSGLDLWGGYTF. CDR3 nucleotide sequence: TGTGCCAGCAGTGAAAGTAGTGGGTTGGACCTCTGGGGAGGCTACACCTTC.

The gene calls are TRBV14 and TRBJ2-1, with D uncertain. Germline V gives CDR1 SGHDN, CDR2 FVKESK. With 4 bases removed from V and 5 bases from J, the gap between germline ends came to 15 bases. The CDR3 totals 15 residues. The CDR3 loop reads CASSLFGVADNEQFF. The CDR3 coding sequence is TGTGCCAGCAGCCTTTTCGGAGTGGCGGACAATGAGCAGTTCTTC.

In this sample, this clonotype turned up a few times. This chain connects TRBV30 to TRBJ2-7; the match to TRBD1 covers 9 bases. J lost 6 bases, V lost 5 bases, and 17 bases had no gene match. The CDR3 is made up of 16 amino acids. In germline, CDR1 is GTSNPN, CDR2 SVGIG (reference sequence). The CDR3 DNA sequence: TGTGCCTGGTTCCATCCGGGACAGGGAGTACTGGGCGAGCAGTACTTC. This gives the protein CAWFHPGQGVLGEQYF.

Only a few counts were recorded for this clonotype. This rearrangement joins TRBV29-1 to TRBJ2-3; 10 bases align to TRBD1. V lost 6 bases, J lost 3 bases, and 9 bases stayed unmatched. Germline V gene lookup returns CDR1 SQVTM and CDR2 ANQGSEA. The length of the CDR3 is 15 residues. The CDR3 loop is CSVETGGVGTDTQYF. For the CDR3, the DNA is TGCAGCGTCGAGACAGGGGGCGTAGGGACAGATACGCAGTATTTT.

This clonotype showed up just a few times. V usage is TRBV27 and J usage is TRBJ2-1, with D maybe TRBD1 (6 bases). The germline V gene has CDR1 MNHEY and CDR2 SMNVEV (reference sequence). This CDR3 region has 13 residues. V lost 4 bases, J lost 8 bases, and 12 bases lay in between. The CDR3 bases are TGTGCCAGCAGTTCACAGGGCCGGTATGAGCAGTTCTTC. It codes for CASSSQGRYEQFF.

The chain uses TRBV3-1 and TRBJ2-7, with TRBD2 matching over 11 bases. The germline V gene has CDR1 LGHDT and CDR2 YNNKEL (reference sequence). V trimming: 2 bases; J trimming: 4 bases; junction bases outside the gene matches: 7. There are 16 residues in the CDR3. This CDR3 reads CASSQNLGLAVYEQYF. In DNA, the CDR3 is TGTGCCAGCAGCCAAAACCTGGGACTAGCGGTATACGAGCAGTACTTC.

The CDR3 sequence is CASGGPLKNYGYTF. CDR3 DNA: TGTGCCAGCGGGGGGCCGCTTAAGAACTATGGCTACACCTTC. The J gene is TRBJ1-2, the V gene TRBV6-5; the D gene is possibly TRBD1 (6 bases). The CDR3 has 14 residues. CDR1 is MNHEY and CDR2 is SVGAGI in the germline V gene. Trimming removed 8 bases at V and 2 bases at J, with 15 bases between.